The 20 T cell receptor beta chains reported below all come from one sample, sequenced in a study of T cells in Graves' hyperthyroidism and ophthalmopathy. What was amplified from RNA transcripts were TCR beta CDR3 regions. The HTBI primer set was used in a first-round RT-PCR of the TCR CDR3. TCRdb processed the multiplex PCR reads anew with MiXCR; each CDR3 protein has one entry. Among approximately 400,000 distinct CDR3 sequences listed, roughly 13% were seen once. The sample comprised blood. Receptors were obtained from a man under 40 with Graves' hyperthyroidism that later progressed to Graves' ophthalmopathy.

In its sample, this clonotype was seen a few times. The chain links TRBV20-1 to TRBJ1-1; TRBD1 is a possible D gene (5 bases). Trimming took off 1 base at V and 5 bases at J, with 14 bases between the two ends. This CDR3 has 14 amino acids. Germline loops: CDR1 DFQATT, CDR2 SNEGSKA (reference sequence). CDR3 protein: CSARAGGSKTEAFF. The CDR3 DNA follows: TGCAGTGCTAGAGCTGGGGGTAGTAAAACTGAAGCTTTCTTT.

This clonotype was detected a few times. The V and J genes are TRBV4-1 and TRBJ1-1; the D gene is possibly TRBD1 (5 bases). Per the germline V gene, CDR1 is MGHRA and CDR2 is YSYEKL. The CDR3 length is 14 residues. Trimming removed 1 base from V and 5 bases from J, with 11 bases in between. CDR3 amino acids: CASSQVGAVTEAFF. The CDR3 region has the DNA TGCGCCAGCAGCCAAGTTGGGGCGGTAACTGAAGCTTTCTTT.

This clonotype was detected a few times. The chain couples TRBV10-3 to TRBJ2-5; no clear D gene. Per germline, CDR1 ENHRY and CDR2 SYGVKD. The V end was cut by 0 bases, the J end by 5 bases, with 7 bases between. The CDR3 covers 13 residues. CDR3 sequence reads: CAISESNQETQYF. The CDR3 DNA reads as TGTGCCATCAGTGAGTCAAATCAGGAGACCCAGTACTTC.

V and J are TRBV10-1 and TRBJ2-7; D is unresolved. The V end was cut by 3 bases, the J end by 6 bases, with 12 bases between. Germline V lookup: CDR1 WNHNN, CDR2 SYGVQD (reference sequence). The CDR3 loop spans 13 amino acids. The CDR3 DNA reads TGCGCCAGCAGTGATCCCAACTTGGCCGAGCAGTACTTC. Translating it yields CASSDPNLAEQYF.

This chain uses TRBV4-1 with TRBJ2-5; TRBD2 might be the D (5 bases). V was clipped by 1 base and J by 5 bases, with 11 bases between them. The CDR3 length is 14 residues. CDR1 and CDR2 (germline): MGHRA, YSYEKL. The CDR3 nucleotides read TGCGCCAGCAGCCAAGCGAGGGAGCGGGAGACCCAGTACTTC. Its translation: CASSQARERETQYF.

The V gene is TRBV5-1, the J gene TRBJ1-5; 7 positions match TRBD1. V shed 4 bases and J 5 bases; nucleotides not matched to a gene: 9. This CDR3 spans 15 amino acids. CDR1 and CDR2 (germline): SGHRS, YFSETQ. The CDR3 nucleotides read TGCGCCAGCAGCCCAGAGGGGACAGATTATCAGCCCCAGCATTTT. Its translation is CASSPEGTDYQPQHF.

This clonotype showed up just a few times. The chain carries TRBV4-1 and TRBJ1-1; possible D gene TRBD1, 5 bases. Trimming removed 0 bases at V and 4 bases at J, with 15 bases between. Germline-derived CDR1 and CDR2 are MGHRA and YSYEKL. The CDR3 loop spans 16 amino acids. CDR3 loop: CASSQEALGGGTEAFF. The CDR3 DNA sequence: TGCGCCAGCAGCCAAGAAGCCTTGGGGGGTGGCACTGAAGCTTTCTTT.

V gene TRBV6-1 combines with J gene TRBJ1-1; the D is unclear. This CDR3 comprises 14 residues. In germline, CDR1 is MNHNS, CDR2 SASEGT. V shed 0 bases and J shed 3 bases, with 8 bases lying between them. CDR3 coding DNA: TGTGCCAGCAGTGAAGCTAGGTTTCACACTGAAGCTTTCTTT. The encoded protein is CASSEARFHTEAFF.

In nucleotides, the CDR3 is TGTGCCAGCAGTTTATCGTCCGGACAGGGGCGGCGTGAGCCCCAGCATTTT. It is translated as CASSLSSGQGRREPQHF. The rearrangement joins TRBV27 to TRBJ1-5, with TRBD1 matching 9 bases. CDR3 length: 17 residues. V shed 0 bases and J 8 bases; nucleotides not matched to a gene: 11. Germline CDR1 and CDR2: MNHEY and SMNVEV (reference sequence).

This clonotype was counted ten times or more. The chain links TRBV2 to TRBJ2-7; the D gene is possibly TRBD2 (5 bases). The germline CDR1 and CDR2 sequences are SNHLY and FYNNEI. This CDR3 has 13 amino acids. With 2 bases removed from V and 2 bases from J, the gap between germline ends came to 7 bases. CDR3 loop: CASSELAAYEQYF. DNA for the CDR3: TGTGCCAGCAGTGAACTAGCTGCCTACGAGCAGTACTTC.

This clonotype appeared many times. CDR3 loop: CAISVAQGTYNEQFF. The CDR3 nucleotides read TGTGCCATCAGTGTGGCACAGGGGACCTACAATGAGCAGTTCTTC. The chain recombines TRBV10-3 with TRBJ2-1, with 7 bases fitting TRBD1. The CDR3 extends over 15 amino acids. Germline CDR1 ENHRY, CDR2 SYGVKD. V was pared by 4 bases and J by 2 bases, with 5 bases of the junction left unmatched.

This clonotype was counted ten times or more. The chain joins TRBV15 to TRBJ2-2, with no clear D. The germline V and J ends were trimmed by 0 bases and 0 bases, with 8 bases remaining between them. Germline CDR1 LNHNV, CDR2 YYDKDF (reference sequence). The CDR3 spans 16 residues. CDR3 DNA: TGTGCCACCAGCAGAGATCGCAGTCCGAACACCGGGGAGCTGTTTTTT. Residues: CATSRDRSPNTGELFF.

Many counts were recorded for this clonotype. The chain recombines TRBV30 with TRBJ2-7; the D gene is possibly TRBD2 (5 bases). The CDR3 has 16 amino acids. The V gene lost 3 bases and the J gene lost 1 base, with 19 bases spanning the gap. The germline V gene has CDR1 GTSNPN and CDR2 SVGIG (reference sequence). Here the CDR3 reads CAWSWRYGEFSYEQYF. For the CDR3, the DNA is TGTGCCTGGAGCTGGAGGTACGGGGAATTTTCCTACGAGCAGTACTTC.

The chain is built from TRBV20-1 and TRBJ2-7; TRBD2 agrees at 9 bases. J gave up 3 bases and V 3 bases, and 6 bases lay outside the gene matches. The CDR3 spans 14 residues. The germline V gene has CDR1 DFQATT and CDR2 SNEGSKA (reference sequence). CDR3 bases: TGCAGTGCTAGGGCCGGGACTAGCAGCTACGAGCAGTACTTC. Translated, it gives CSARAGTSSYEQYF.

This clonotype was counted ten times or more. The chain employs TRBV2 and TRBJ1-1; TRBD1 is a possible D gene (6 bases). The germline V gene encodes CDR1 SNHLY and CDR2 FYNNEI. Trimming pared 6 bases from V and 0 bases from J, leaving 8 bases between. CDR3 size: 13 residues. The CDR3 loop reads CASRDSMNTEAFF. Written as DNA, the CDR3 is TGTGCCAGCAGGGACAGTATGAACACTGAAGCTTTCTTT.

This clonotype has more than one count but fewer than ten. The chain carries TRBV9 and TRBJ2-5; a possible D gene is TRBD2 (7 bases). Germline V gene lookup returns CDR1 SGDLS and CDR2 YYNGEE. The V end lost 1 base, the J end lost 4 bases, and 20 bases lay between the germline ends. The CDR3 runs 17 residues. The DNA of the CDR3 is TGTGCCAGCAGCGTATCGGGGGGACAATCTGGGGGAGAGACCCAGTACTTC. Translating gives CASSVSGGQSGGETQYF.

This clonotype was seen a few times. The chain employs TRBV20-1 and TRBJ1-6; possible D gene TRBD1, 6 bases. This CDR3 comprises 14 residues. Trimming shortened V by 3 bases and J by 9 bases, and 15 bases separated the two germline ends. Looked up from germline, CDR1 is DFQATT and CDR2 is SNEGSKA (reference sequence). This CDR3 reads CSASVSGQPSPLHF. Here the CDR3 DNA reads TGCAGTGCTAGCGTTTCTGGACAGCCTTCACCCCTCCACTTT.

This clonotype appeared many times. The CDR3 is CASSSIATGELFF. For the CDR3, the DNA is TGTGCCAGCAGCTCCATAGCCACCGGGGAGCTGTTTTTT. The V and J genes are TRBV7-9 and TRBJ2-2; the D is unclear. There are 13 residues in the CDR3. Germline V CDR1 and CDR2: SEHNR, FQNEAQ (reference sequence). V lost 4 bases, J lost 4 bases, and 7 bases lay in between.

CDR3 sequence: CASSLVWAGANTEAFF. The CDR3 DNA follows: TGTGCCAGCAGCTTAGTTTGGGCAGGGGCGAACACTGAAGCTTTCTTT. V and J are TRBV7-9 and TRBJ1-1, with D perhaps TRBD1 (6 bases). Deletions cut 1 base from V and 1 base from J, with 13 bases between. The CDR3 has 16 residues. Germline values: CDR1 SEHNR, CDR2 FQNEAQ (reference sequence). The whole variable domain, filled in from reference TRBV7-9 and TRBJ1-1, reads DTGVSQNPRHKITKRGQNVTFRCDPISEHNRLYWYRQTLGQGPEFLTYFQNEAQLEKSRLLSDRFSAERPKGSFSTLEIQRTEQGDSAMYLCASSLVWAGANTEAFFGQGTRLTVV.

This CDR3 reads CASSPINQGETQYF. In DNA, the CDR3 is TGTGCCAGCAGCCCTATTAACCAGGGGGAGACCCAGTACTTC. The chain uses TRBV3-1 and TRBJ2-5, with D tentatively TRBD1 (6 bases). This CDR3 region has 14 residues. Trimming stripped 4 bases from V and 5 bases from J, with 14 bases between. Looked up from germline, CDR1 is LGHDT and CDR2 is YNNKEL (reference sequence).